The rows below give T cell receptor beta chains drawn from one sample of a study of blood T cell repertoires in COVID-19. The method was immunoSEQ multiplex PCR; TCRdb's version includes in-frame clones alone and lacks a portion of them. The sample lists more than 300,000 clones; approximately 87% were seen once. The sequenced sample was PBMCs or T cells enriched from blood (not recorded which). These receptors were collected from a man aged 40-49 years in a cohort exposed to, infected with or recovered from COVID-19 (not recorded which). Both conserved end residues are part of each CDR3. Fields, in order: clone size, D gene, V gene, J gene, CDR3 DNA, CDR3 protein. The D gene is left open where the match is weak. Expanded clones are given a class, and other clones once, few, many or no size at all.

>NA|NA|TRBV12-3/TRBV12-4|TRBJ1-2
TGTGCCACCCGGGGGAACTATGGCTACACCTTC
CATRGNYGYTF
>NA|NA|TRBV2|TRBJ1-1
TGTGCCAGCGGTCCGCAGGGATACACTGAAGCTTTCTTT
CASGPQGYTEAFF
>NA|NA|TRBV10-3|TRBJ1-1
TGTGCCATCAGTGCTAATGAGAACACTGAAGCTTTCTTT
CAISANENTEAFF
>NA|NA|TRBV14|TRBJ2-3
TGTGCCAGCAGCCAAGAGGTTGGCGGGGATACGCAGTATTTT
CASSQEVGGDTQYF
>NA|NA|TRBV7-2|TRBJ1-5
TGTGCCAGCAGCTCGACCTCAGGTCAGCCCCAGCATTTT
CASSSTSGQPQHF
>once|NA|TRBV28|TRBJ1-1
TGTGCCAGCAGAAGACAGGAGAACACTGAAGCTTTCTTT
CASRRQENTEAFF
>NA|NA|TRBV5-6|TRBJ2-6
TGTGCCAGCAGCTATGACGACAGGACCTTCTCTGGGGCCAACGTCCTGACTTTC
CASSYDDRTFSGANVLTF
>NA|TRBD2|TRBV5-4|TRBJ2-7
TGTGCCAGCAGCTTGGATAGCGGGACTCGCGAGCAGTACTTC
CASSLDSGTREQYF
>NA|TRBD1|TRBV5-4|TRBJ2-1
TGTGCCAGCAGCTGGGGACAGGCCTACAATGAGCAGTTCTTC
CASSWGQAYNEQFF
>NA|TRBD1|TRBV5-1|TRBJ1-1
TGCGCCAGCAAATCGGGACAGGTCAACACTGAAGCTTTCTTT
CASKSGQVNTEAFF
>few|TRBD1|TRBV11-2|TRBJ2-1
TGTGCCACCTCTGATATCGTGGACAGGAGCTCCTACAATGAGCAGTTCTTC
CATSDIVDRSSYNEQFF
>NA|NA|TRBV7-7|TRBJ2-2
TGTGCCAGCAGCTCAACCCGCGGGATAACGAACACCGGGGAGCTGTTTTTT
CASSSTRGITNTGELFF
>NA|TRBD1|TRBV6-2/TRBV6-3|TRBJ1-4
TGTGCCAGCAGTGGGACAGAGAATGAAAAACTGTTTTTT
CASSGTENEKLFF
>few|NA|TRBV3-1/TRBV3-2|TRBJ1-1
TGTGCCAGCAGCCAAGGACAGCGAGAAGCTTTCTTT
CASSQGQREAFF
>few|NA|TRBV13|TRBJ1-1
TGTGCCAGCAGCTCGACAGTGAACACTGAAGCTTTCTTT
CASSSTVNTEAFF
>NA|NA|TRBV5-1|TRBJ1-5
TGCGCCAGCAGCTTGGCAGGGCTCAATCAGCCCCAGCATTTT
CASSLAGLNQPQHF
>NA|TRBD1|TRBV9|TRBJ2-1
TGTGCCAGCAGCGTTTCGGGACAGGGCTTTCCCCATGGCGGGCAGTTCTTC
CASSVSGQGFPHGGQFF
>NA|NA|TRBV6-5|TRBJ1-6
TGTGCCAGCAGAACGGGATCGGGAGATTCACCCCTCCACTTT
CASRTGSGDSPLHF
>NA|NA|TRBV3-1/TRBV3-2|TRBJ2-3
TGTGCCAGCAGCCACTCGACTAGCACAGATACGCAGTATTTT
CASSHSTSTDTQYF
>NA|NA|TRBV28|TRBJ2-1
TGTGCCAGCAGCTCACGGGGGAAATCACATTCCTACAATGAGCAGTTCTTC
CASSSRGKSHSYNEQFF
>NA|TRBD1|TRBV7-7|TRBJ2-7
TGTGCCAGCAGCTTGGGACAGGGTCGCTACGAGCAGTACTTC
CASSLGQGRYEQYF
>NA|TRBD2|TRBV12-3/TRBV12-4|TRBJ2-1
TGTGCCAGCAGCCGCAGCAGCGGGAGGCAGTTCTTC
CASSRSSGRQFF
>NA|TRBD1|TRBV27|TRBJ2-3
TGTGCCAGCAGCCTGAGACAGGGTACTAGCACAGATACGCAGTATTTT
CASSLRQGTSTDTQYF
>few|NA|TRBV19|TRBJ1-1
TGTGCCAGTCTCGAAAAAACAGGGATCCGGGAAGCTTTCTTT
CASLEKTGIREAFF
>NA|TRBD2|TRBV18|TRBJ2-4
TGTGCCAGCTCATCCGGACTAGCGGAAGCCAAAAACATTCAGTACTTC
CASSSGLAEAKNIQYF
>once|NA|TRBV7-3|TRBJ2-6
TGTGCCAGCAGCCGAGGAGGATCTGGGGCCAACGTCCTGACTTTC
CASSRGGSGANVLTF
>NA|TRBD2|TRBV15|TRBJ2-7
TGTGCCACCAGCACCATTACTAGGACTAGCGGGAGTGAGCAGTACTTC
CATSTITRTSGSEQYF
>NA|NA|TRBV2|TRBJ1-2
TGTGCCAGCAGTGCAGGGAGGAGCTACACCTTC
CASSAGRSYTF
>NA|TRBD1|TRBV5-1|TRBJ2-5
TGCGCCAGCAGCTCCACAGGGGCGGCAGAGACCCAGTACTTC
CASSSTGAAETQYF
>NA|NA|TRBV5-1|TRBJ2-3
TGCGCCAGCAGCCATAGGATCGGGAATCGTGATACGCAGTATTTT
CASSHRIGNRDTQYF
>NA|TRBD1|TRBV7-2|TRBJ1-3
TGTGCCAGCAGCCCCAACACAGGGGGCAGAAACACCATATATTTT
CASSPNTGGRNTIYF
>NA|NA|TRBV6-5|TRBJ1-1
TGTGCCAGCAGTTACTCGAGAGACACTGAAGCTTTCTTT
CASSYSRDTEAFF
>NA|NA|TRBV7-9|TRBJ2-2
TGTGCCAGCAAACGGAGTAGCGGGGAGCTGTTTTTT
CASKRSSGELFF
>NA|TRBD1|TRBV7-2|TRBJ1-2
TGTGCCAGCAGCCCGACAGGGGGCCGGGGCTACACCTTC
CASSPTGGRGYTF
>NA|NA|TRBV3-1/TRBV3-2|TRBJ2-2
TGTGCCAGCAGCCAAAGCTCCCCAACCGGGGAGCTGTTTTTT
CASSQSSPTGELFF
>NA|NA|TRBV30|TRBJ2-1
TGTGCCTGGAGTACCCTAAATGAGCAGTTCTTC
CAWSTLNEQFF
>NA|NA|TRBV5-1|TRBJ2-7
TGCGCCAGCAGCTTGGACCAGGGTACAACCTACGAGCAGTACTTC
CASSLDQGTTYEQYF
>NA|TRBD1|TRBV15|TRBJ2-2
TGTGCCACCAGCAGAGAAGGGACAGGGGGCAACACCGGGGAGCTGTTTTTT
CATSREGTGGNTGELFF
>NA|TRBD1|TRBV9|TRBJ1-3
TGTGCCAGCAGCGCCGCGCCGACAGGGCACTCTGGAAACACCATATATTTT
CASSAAPTGHSGNTIYF
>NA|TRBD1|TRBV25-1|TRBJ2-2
TGTGCCAGCAGTTCCCGACAGGGTACCACCGGGGAGCTGTTTTTT
CASSSRQGTTGELFF
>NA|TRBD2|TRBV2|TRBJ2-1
TGTGCCAGCAGTGAAAGGGGCGGGAGCGGGCACGAGCAGTTCTTC
CASSERGGSGHEQFF
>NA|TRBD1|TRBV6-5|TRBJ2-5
TGTGCCACCACGACAGGGGGCGCGGGGGAGACCCAGTACTTC
CATTTGGAGETQYF
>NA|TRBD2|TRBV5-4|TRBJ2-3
TGTGCCAGCAGCCCCCATGGGGGAGGGAATACAGATACGCAGTATTTT
CASSPHGGGNTDTQYF
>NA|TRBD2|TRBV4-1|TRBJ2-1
TGCGCCAGCAGCCAAGCCACCGGGACTAGCGCCTACAATGAGCAGTTCTTC
CASSQATGTSAYNEQFF
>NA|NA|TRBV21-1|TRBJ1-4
TGTGCGACCACCCCGACGACAGAAGAAAATGAAAAACTGTTTTTT
CATTPTTEENEKLFF
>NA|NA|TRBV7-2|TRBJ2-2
TGTGCCAGCAGCTCTGGACTAAACACCGGGGAGCTGTTTTTT
CASSSGLNTGELFF